Reported below is one T cell receptor (beta chain). The specificity of this receptor is unknown. The input lacks base qualities; no much larger clone sits a single base away. Other DNA sequences within the sample encode an identical CDR3. Library construction relied on the immunoSEQ multiplex PCR assay. TCRdb limited this immuneACCESS table to in-frame rearrangements with V and J called. A share of clones is missing; checked studies link under half to unresolved V genes, and the rest is unexplained. The sample profile shows about 15,000 clones; around 77% of them were found once. Clones ranked in the top ten supply roughly 17% of the sample. The sample comes from a study of control samples from healthy donors and cancer patients (TCRdb year 2020). Trimming takes 2 bases off V and 2 bases off J; junction bases not matched to a gene: 3. From the cysteine through the phenylalanine, the CDR3 covers 16 amino acids. The only DNA kept is the CDR3, 48 bases in frame from the first base. The CDR1 and CDR2 encoded by the germline V gene (reference sequence) are LNHNV and YYDKDF.

The rearranged chain carries TRBV15 and TRBJ2-1; TRBD2 fits 10 bases in the junction. Sequencing used formalin-fixed, paraffin-embedded tissue. The receptor was derived from a female donor with lung cancer. The sequenced DNA is TGTGCCACCAGCAGATCTAGCGGGGGAACCTACAATGAGCAGTTCTTC. This yields the protein CATSRSSGGTYNEQFF.